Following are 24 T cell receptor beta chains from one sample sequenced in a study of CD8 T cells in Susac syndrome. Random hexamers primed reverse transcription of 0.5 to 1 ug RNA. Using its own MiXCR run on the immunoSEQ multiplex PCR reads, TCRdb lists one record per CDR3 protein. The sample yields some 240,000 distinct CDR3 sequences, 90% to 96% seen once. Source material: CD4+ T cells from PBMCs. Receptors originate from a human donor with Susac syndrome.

The CDR3 loop is CASTRSVGGTTGELFF. DNA for the CDR3: TGTGCCAGCACCCGTTCCGTTGGGGGTACCACCGGGGAGCTGTTTTTT. The chain employs TRBV11-3 and TRBJ2-2, with D perhaps given as TRBD1 or TRBD2 (5 bases each). The CDR3 sequence is 16 residues long. Germline values: CDR1 SGHNT, CDR2 YENEEA. Trimming took 7 bases from V and 4 from J, leaving 19 bases between them. Drawing the rest from reference TRBV11-3 and TRBJ2-2, the complete variable domain is EAGVVQSPRYKIIEKKQPVAFWCNPISGHNTLYWYLQNLGQGPELLIRYENEEAVDDSQLPKDRFSAERLKGVDSTLKIQPAELGDSAVYLCASTRSVGGTTGELFFGEGSRLTVL.

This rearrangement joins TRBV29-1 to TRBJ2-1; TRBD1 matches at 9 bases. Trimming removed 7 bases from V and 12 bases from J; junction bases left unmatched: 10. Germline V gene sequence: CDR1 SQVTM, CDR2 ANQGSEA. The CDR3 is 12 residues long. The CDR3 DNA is TGCAGCGGATACCGGGACAGGGAGTCGCAGTTCTTC. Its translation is CSGYRDRESQFF.

CDR3 residues: CASSAGQGTIGYGYTF. CDR3 in DNA: TGTGCCAGCAGCGCCGGACAGGGGACAATCGGCTATGGCTACACCTTC. This chain connects TRBV9 to TRBJ1-2; 9 bases align to TRBD1. The V gene's germline CDR1 is SGDLS and CDR2 YYNGEE. Losses at the gene ends were 3 bases for V and 4 bases for J; bases not matched to a gene: 10. CDR3 length: 16 residues.

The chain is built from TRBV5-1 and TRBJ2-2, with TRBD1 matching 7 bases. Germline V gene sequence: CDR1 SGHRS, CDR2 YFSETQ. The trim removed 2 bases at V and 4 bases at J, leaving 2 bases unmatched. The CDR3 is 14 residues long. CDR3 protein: CASSLGDSTGELFF. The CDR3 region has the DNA TGCGCCAGCAGCTTAGGGGACAGCACCGGGGAGCTGTTTTTT.

The CDR3 loop reads CASSPILSRGRGATEAFF. The CDR3 region has the DNA TGTGCCAGCAGCCCCATTCTCTCAAGGGGCCGAGGAGCCACTGAAGCTTTCTTT. The chain carries TRBV14 and TRBJ1-1; a weak D match, TRBD1 (5 bases). The CDR3 length is 18 residues. V gave up 4 bases and J gave up 4 bases, with 25 bases separating them. Germline values: CDR1 SGHDN, CDR2 FVKESK.

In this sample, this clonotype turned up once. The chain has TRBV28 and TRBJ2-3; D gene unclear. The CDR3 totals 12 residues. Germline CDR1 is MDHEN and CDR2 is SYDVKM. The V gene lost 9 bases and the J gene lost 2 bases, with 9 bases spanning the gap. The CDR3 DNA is TGTGCCAGTAGACCAGACACAGATACGCAGTATTTT. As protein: CASRPDTDTQYF.

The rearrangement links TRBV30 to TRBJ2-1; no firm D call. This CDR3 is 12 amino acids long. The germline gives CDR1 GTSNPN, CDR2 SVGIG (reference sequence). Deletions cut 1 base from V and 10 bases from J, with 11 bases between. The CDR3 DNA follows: TGTGCCTGGAGTGCCGGCACTCGGGAGCAGTTCTTC. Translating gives CAWSAGTREQFF.

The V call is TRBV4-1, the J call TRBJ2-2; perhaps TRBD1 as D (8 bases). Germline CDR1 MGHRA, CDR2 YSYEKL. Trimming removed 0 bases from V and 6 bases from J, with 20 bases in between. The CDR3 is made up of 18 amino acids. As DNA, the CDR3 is TGCGCCAGCAGCCAAGACAGGGGGCGGGGGATTGGAGCCGGGGAGCTGTTTTTT. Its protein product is CASSQDRGRGIGAGELFF.

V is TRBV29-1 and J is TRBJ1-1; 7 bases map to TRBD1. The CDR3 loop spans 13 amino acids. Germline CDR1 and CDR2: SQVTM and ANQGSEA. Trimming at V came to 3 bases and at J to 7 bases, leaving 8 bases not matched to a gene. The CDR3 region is CSVERGLGGEAFF. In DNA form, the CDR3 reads TGCAGCGTTGAGAGGGGGCTTGGTGGTGAAGCTTTCTTT.

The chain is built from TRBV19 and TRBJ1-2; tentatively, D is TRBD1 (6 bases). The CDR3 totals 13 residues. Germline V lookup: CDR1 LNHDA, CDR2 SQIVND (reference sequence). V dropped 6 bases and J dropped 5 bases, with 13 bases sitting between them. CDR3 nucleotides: TGTGCCAGTAGGGGCGGGGGGCTGTATGGCTACACCTTC. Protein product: CASRGGGLYGYTF.

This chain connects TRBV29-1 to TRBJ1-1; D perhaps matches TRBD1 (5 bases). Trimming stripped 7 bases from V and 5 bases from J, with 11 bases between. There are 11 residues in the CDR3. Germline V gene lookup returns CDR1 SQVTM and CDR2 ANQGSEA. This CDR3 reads CSGSQGTEAFF. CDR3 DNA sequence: TGCAGCGGTTCGCAGGGTACTGAAGCTTTCTTT. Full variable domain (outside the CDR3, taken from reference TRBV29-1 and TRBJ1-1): SAVISQKPSRDICQRGTSLTIQCQVDSQVTMMFWYRQQPGQSLTLIATANQGSEATYESGFVIDKFPISRPNLTFSTLTVSNMSPEDSSIYLCSGSQGTEAFFGQGTRLTVV.

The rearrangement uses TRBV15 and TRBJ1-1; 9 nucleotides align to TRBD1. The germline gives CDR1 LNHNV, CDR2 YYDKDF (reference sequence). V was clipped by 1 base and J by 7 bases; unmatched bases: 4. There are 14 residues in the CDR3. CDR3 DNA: TGTGCCACCAGCAGAGGGGACAGGGATATTGAAGCTTTCTTT. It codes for CATSRGDRDIEAFF.

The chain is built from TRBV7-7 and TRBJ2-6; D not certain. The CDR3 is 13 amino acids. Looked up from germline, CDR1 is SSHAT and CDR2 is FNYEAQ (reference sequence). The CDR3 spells CAVGSSGANVLTF. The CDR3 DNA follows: TGTGCTGTCGGTAGCTCTGGGGCCAACGTCCTGACTTTC.

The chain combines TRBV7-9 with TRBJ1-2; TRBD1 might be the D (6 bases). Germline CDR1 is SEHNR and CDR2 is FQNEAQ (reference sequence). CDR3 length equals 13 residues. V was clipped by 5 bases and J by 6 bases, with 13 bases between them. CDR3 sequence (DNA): TGTGCCAGCAGCCTCACAGGGTGGGATGGCTACACCTTC. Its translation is CASSLTGWDGYTF. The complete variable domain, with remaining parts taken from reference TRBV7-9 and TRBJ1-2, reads DTGVSQNPRHKITKRGQNVTFRCDPISEHNRLYWYRQTLGQGPEFLTYFQNEAQLEKSRLLSDRFSAERPKGSFSTLEIQRTEQGDSAMYLCASSLTGWDGYTFGSGTRLTVV.

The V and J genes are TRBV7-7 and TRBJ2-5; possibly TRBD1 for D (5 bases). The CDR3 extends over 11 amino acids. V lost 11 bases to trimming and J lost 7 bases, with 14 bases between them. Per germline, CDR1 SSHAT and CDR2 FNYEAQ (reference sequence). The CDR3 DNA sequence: TGTGCCTTAGGGGTTGAGGTGACCCAGTACTTC. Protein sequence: CALGVEVTQYF.

The CDR3 spells CASRGDSSSNQPQHF. In nucleotides, the CDR3 is TGTGCCAGCAGAGGGGACAGCTCCAGCAATCAGCCCCAGCATTTT. J is TRBJ1-5 and V is TRBV12-3 or TRBV12-4; 7 nucleotides line up with TRBD1. V lost 6 bases, J lost 1 base, and 6 bases stayed unmatched. This CDR3 has 15 residues.

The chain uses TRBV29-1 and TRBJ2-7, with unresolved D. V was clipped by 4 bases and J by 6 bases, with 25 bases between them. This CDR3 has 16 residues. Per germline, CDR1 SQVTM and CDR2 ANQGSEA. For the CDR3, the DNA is TGCAGCGTTGTCTCCGTCGAGTCGCGGACCGTCGGCGAGCAGTACTTC. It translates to CSVVSVESRTVGEQYF.

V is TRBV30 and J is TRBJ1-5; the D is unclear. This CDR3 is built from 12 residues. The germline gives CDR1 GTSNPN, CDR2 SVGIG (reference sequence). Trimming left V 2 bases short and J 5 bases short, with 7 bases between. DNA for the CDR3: TGTGCCTGGAGTCGAGATTATCAGCCCCAGCATTTT. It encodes CAWSRDYQPQHF.

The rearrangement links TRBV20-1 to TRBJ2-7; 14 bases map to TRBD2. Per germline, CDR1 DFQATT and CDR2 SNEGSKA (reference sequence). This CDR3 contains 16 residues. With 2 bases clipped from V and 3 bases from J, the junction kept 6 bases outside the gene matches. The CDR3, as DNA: TGCAGTGCTAGAAGATCTGGACTAGCGGGAGGCTACGAGCAGTACTTC. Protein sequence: CSARRSGLAGGYEQYF.

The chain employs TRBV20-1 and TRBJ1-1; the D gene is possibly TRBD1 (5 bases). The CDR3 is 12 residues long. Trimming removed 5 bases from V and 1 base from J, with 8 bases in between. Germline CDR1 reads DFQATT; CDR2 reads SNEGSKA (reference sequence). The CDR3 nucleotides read TGCAGTGCTCGGGGGTGGAACACTGAAGCTTTCTTT. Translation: CSARGWNTEAFF.

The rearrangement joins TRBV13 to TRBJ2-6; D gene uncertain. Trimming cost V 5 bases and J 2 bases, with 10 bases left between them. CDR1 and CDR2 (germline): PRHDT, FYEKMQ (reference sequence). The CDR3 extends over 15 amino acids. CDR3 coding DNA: TGTGCCAGCAGCCTACCAGTGGCTGGGGCCAACGTCCTGACTTTC. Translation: CASSLPVAGANVLTF.

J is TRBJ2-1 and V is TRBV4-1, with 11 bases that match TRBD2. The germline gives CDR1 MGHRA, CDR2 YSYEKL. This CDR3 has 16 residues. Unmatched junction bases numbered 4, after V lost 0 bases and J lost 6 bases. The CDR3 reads CASSQDSGRAVNEQFF. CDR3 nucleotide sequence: TGCGCCAGCAGCCAAGATAGCGGGAGGGCCGTCAATGAGCAGTTCTTC.

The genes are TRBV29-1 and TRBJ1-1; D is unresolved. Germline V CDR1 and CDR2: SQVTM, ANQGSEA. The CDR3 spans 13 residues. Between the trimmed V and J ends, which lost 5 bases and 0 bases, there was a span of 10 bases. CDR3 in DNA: TGCAGCGTTAGGGATTTCATGAACACTGAAGCTTTCTTT. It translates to CSVRDFMNTEAFF.

CDR3 nucleotide sequence: TGTGCCAGCAGCCATTACGCCGGGACAGGGTCCTACGAGCAGTACTTC. This translates into CASSHYAGTGSYEQYF. J is TRBJ2-7 and V is TRBV3-1, with 9 bases matching TRBD1. Germline values: CDR1 LGHDT, CDR2 YNNKEL (reference sequence). V dropped 3 bases and J dropped 1; count of bases not matched to a gene: 7. CDR3 length: 16 residues.